Shown below are 18 T cell receptor beta chains from a single sample sequenced in a study of cytomegalovirus exposure and HLA in healthy donors. The PCR made use of 60 Vbeta and 13 Jbeta primers. TCRdb's table, derived via immunoSEQ multiplex PCR, lists solely in-frame clones and lacks some. The sample records roughly 130,000 clones, roughly 83% being singletons. The sample taken for sequencing was PBMCs. All receptors come from a man aged 18 to 29 in good health and CMV-seronegative.

This clone occurred a few times. The J gene is TRBJ2-2, the V gene TRBV5-1; the match to TRBD1 covers 7 bases. The CDR3 runs to 16 residues. Trimming removed 4 bases from V and 2 bases from J; junction bases left unmatched: 8. Germline assignment: CDR1 SGHRS and CDR2 YFSETQ. CDR3 sequence (DNA): TGCGCCAGCAGCGCGACCGGGACAGCAAACACCGGGGAGCTGTTTTTT. Its protein is CASSATGTANTGELFF. The variable domain in full, completed from reference TRBV5-1 and TRBJ2-2, reads KAGVTQTPRYLIKTRGQQVTLSCSPISGHRSVSWYQQTPGQGLQFLFEYFSETQRNKGNFPGRFSGRQFSNSRSEMNVSTLELGDSALYLCASSATGTANTGELFFGEGSRLTVL.

The rearrangement uses TRBV5-6 and TRBJ2-5, with TRBD2 matching over 10 bases. The CDR3 is made up of 16 amino acids. The J segment lost 1 base and the V segment lost 0 bases, leaving 3 bases of the junction unmatched. The germline V gene has CDR1 SGHDT and CDR2 YYEEEE. The CDR3 region is CASSLGPSGSQETQYF. CDR3 DNA sequence: TGTGCCAGCAGCTTGGGTCCTAGCGGGAGCCAAGAGACCCAGTACTTC.

The CDR3 DNA reads as TGCAGCGTTGAGCTCAGGGGCACTTCTAACTATGGCTACACCTTC. It encodes CSVELRGTSNYGYTF. V is TRBV29-1 and J is TRBJ1-2; a weak D match, TRBD1 (6 bases). The CDR3 totals 15 residues. V lost 3 bases and J 0 bases, leaving 14 bases between the germline ends. CDR1 and CDR2 from the germline V gene are SQVTM and ANQGSEA.

This CDR3 reads CASSSNRGGNTEAFF. In nucleotides, the CDR3 is TGTGCCAGCAGCTCCAACCGGGGGGGGAACACTGAAGCTTTCTTT. V and J are TRBV11-2 and TRBJ1-1, with a weak D call TRBD1 (5 bases). Germline lookup yields CDR1 SGHAT and CDR2 FQNNGV. The CDR3 covers 15 residues. Deletions cut 4 bases from V and 1 base from J, with 13 bases between. Drawing the rest from reference TRBV11-2 and TRBJ1-1, the complete variable domain is EAGVAQSPRYKIIEKRQSVAFWCNPISGHATLYWYQQILGQGPKLLIQFQNNGVVDDSQLPKDRFSAERLKGVDSTLKIQPAKLEDSAVYLCASSSNRGGNTEAFFGQGTRLTVV.

Here the CDR3 DNA reads TGTGCCAGCAGCACCAGAGCGGGAGCGGGCACAGATACGCAGTATTTT. It yields the protein CASSTRAGAGTDTQYF. This chain connects TRBV9 to TRBJ2-3; 8 bases fit TRBD2. The J segment lost 1 base and the V segment lost 4 bases, leaving 8 bases of the junction unmatched. This CDR3 spans 16 amino acids. Germline CDR1 SGDLS, CDR2 YYNGEE.

About this clone itself: This same CDR3 is encoded by further DNA sequences in the sample. The chain has TRBV11-3 and TRBJ2-7; 9 positions match TRBD1. The CDR3 has 13 amino acids. Germline-derived CDR1 and CDR2 are SGHNT and YENEEA. J gave up 6 bases and V 8 bases, and 8 bases lay outside the gene matches. The CDR3 loop is CASSPGQGSEQYF. CDR3 nucleotide sequence: TGTGCCAGCTCCCCGGGACAGGGCTCCGAGCAGTACTTC.

The chain links TRBV30 to TRBJ1-2; D gene uncertain. The V and J ends lost 4 bases and 4 bases respectively, with 13 bases between them. The CDR3 totals 13 residues. CDR1 is GTSNPN, CDR2 SVGIG, per germline (reference sequence). The CDR3 loop reads CAWKRNSFYGYTF. CDR3 coding DNA: TGTGCCTGGAAACGCAACAGCTTCTATGGCTACACCTTC.

The chain uses TRBV7-6 and TRBJ2-1, with a possible D match to TRBD1 (6 bases). In germline, CDR1 is SGHVS, CDR2 FNYEAQ. V was clipped by 4 bases and J by 4 bases, with 8 bases between them. The CDR3 extends over 13 amino acids. The CDR3 reads CASSSQGYNEQFF. In DNA form, the CDR3 reads TGTGCCAGCAGCTCACAGGGTTACAATGAGCAGTTCTTC.

The chain joins TRBV19 to TRBJ1-2; no clear D. The length of the CDR3 is 14 residues. V lost 4 bases, J lost 8 bases, and 17 bases lay in between. Germline CDR1 LNHDA, CDR2 SQIVND (reference sequence). The CDR3 spells CASSTGDRPIGYTF. The CDR3 DNA sequence: TGTGCCAGTAGTACCGGAGACCGCCCGATAGGCTACACCTTC.

This clone was detected only once. The chain recombines TRBV27 with TRBJ2-3, with TRBD2 matching 14 bases. J lost 6 bases, V lost 8 bases, and 10 bases had no gene match. Looked up from germline, CDR1 is MNHEY and CDR2 is SMNVEV (reference sequence). The CDR3 sequence is 16 residues long. CDR3 residues: CASYRGGLAGGDTQYF. In DNA form, the CDR3 reads TGTGCCAGCTATCGCGGAGGACTAGCGGGAGGCGATACGCAGTATTTT.

This clone was recorded once. The chain joins TRBV5-6 to TRBJ2-4, with TRBD2 identical over 14 bases. Germline CDR1 is SGHDT and CDR2 is YYEEEE. V lost 6 bases to trimming and J lost 4 bases; unmatched junction nucleotides: 12. The CDR3 length is 18 residues. CDR3 region: CASTPGLAGVGPKNIQYF. The CDR3 region has the DNA TGTGCCAGCACCCCGGGACTAGCGGGAGTCGGGCCGAAAAACATTCAGTACTTC.

This clone was seen only a few times. The chain carries TRBV2 and TRBJ1-1, with D unclear. CDR1 and CDR2 (germline): SNHLY, FYNNEI. V was pared by 5 bases and J by 1 base, with 8 bases between. The CDR3 spans 13 residues. CDR3 amino acids: CASSPQSNTEAFF. As DNA, the CDR3 is TGTGCCAGCAGTCCACAGTCGAACACTGAAGCTTTCTTT.

The chain joins TRBV11-2 to TRBJ1-1; D unclear. The CDR3 is 15 amino acids. Deletions cut 5 bases from V and 2 bases from J, with 15 bases between. CDR1 and CDR2 from the germline V gene are SGHAT and FQNNGV. CDR3 coding DNA: TGTGCCAGCAGCCAAACTACCCAGAGAAACACTGAAGCTTTCTTT. This sequence encodes CASSQTTQRNTEAFF. Based on the CDR3 plus reference TRBV11-2 and TRBJ1-1, the full variable domain is EAGVAQSPRYKIIEKRQSVAFWCNPISGHATLYWYQQILGQGPKLLIQFQNNGVVDDSQLPKDRFSAERLKGVDSTLKIQPAKLEDSAVYLCASSQTTQRNTEAFFGQGTRLTVV.

V is TRBV7-6 and J is TRBJ2-3, with TRBD2 matching over 7 bases. The germline V gene encodes CDR1 SGHVS and CDR2 FNYEAQ. Trimming cost V 0 bases and J 4 bases; bases outside gene matches: 4. The CDR3 length is 15 residues. The CDR3 loop is CASSLASGKADTQYF. For the CDR3, the DNA is TGTGCCAGCAGCTTAGCCAGCGGGAAGGCAGATACGCAGTATTTT.

This chain joins TRBV6-4 and TRBJ1-2; D not certain. The CDR3 runs 13 residues. The ends were cut back, 2 bases at V and 7 bases at J, with 11 bases in the middle. CDR1 and CDR2 from the germline V gene are MRHNA and SNTAGT. The CDR3 loop reads CASSDSSSSGYTF. In DNA form, the CDR3 reads TGTGCCAGCAGTGACAGCTCCTCTTCTGGCTACACCTTC.

The gene calls are TRBV18 and TRBJ2-7; 8 bases are shared with TRBD2. The CDR3 length is 14 residues. Looked up from germline, CDR1 is KGHSH and CDR2 is LQKENI. V dropped 5 bases and J dropped 4; count of bases not matched to a gene: 7. CDR3 loop: CASSIYAGGYEQYF. DNA of the CDR3: TGTGCCAGCTCAATTTATGCGGGAGGATACGAGCAGTACTTC.

The CDR3 reads CASSPGQGNEKLFF. In DNA, the CDR3 is TGTGCCAGCAGTCCGGGACAGGGGAATGAAAAACTGTTTTTT. V and J are TRBV9 and TRBJ1-4; 10 bases match TRBD1. This CDR3 spans 14 amino acids. Germline V gene sequence: CDR1 SGDLS, CDR2 YYNGEE. Losses at the gene ends were 5 bases for V and 5 bases for J; bases not matched to a gene: 3.

The chain has TRBV27 and TRBJ2-5; D gene unclear. V lost 4 bases, J lost 3 bases, and 3 bases lay in between. Germline lookup yields CDR1 MNHEY and CDR2 SMNVEV (reference sequence). The CDR3 covers 11 residues. The CDR3 spells CASSYKETQYF. CDR3 sequence (DNA): TGTGCCAGCAGTTACAAAGAGACCCAGTACTTC.